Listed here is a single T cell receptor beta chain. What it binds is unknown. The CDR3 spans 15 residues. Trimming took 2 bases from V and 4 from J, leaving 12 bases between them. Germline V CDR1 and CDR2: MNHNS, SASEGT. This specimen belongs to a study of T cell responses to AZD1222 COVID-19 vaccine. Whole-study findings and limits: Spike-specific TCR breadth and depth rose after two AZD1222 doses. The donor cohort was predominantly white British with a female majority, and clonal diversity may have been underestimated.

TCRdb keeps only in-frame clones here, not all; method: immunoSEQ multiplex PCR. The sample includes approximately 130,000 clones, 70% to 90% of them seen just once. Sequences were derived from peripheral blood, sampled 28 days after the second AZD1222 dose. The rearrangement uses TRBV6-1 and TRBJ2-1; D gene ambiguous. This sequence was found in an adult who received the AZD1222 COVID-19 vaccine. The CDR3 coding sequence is TGTGCCAGCAGTGAAACTGGCGCCAGATACAATGAGCAGTTCTTC. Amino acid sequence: CASSETGARYNEQFF.